The source of this T cell receptor beta chain is a study of T cells in Graves' hyperthyroidism and ophthalmopathy. Findings and caveats of the study: Also found in blood were most expanded thyroid clonotypes above 0.001.

Amplified TCR beta CDR3 regions derived from RNA transcripts. TCR CDR3 underwent first-round RT-PCR with the HTBI primer set. TCRdb reanalysed the multiplex PCR reads using MiXCR and keeps one entry per CDR3 protein. This table holds under 350,000 distinct CDR3 sequences, about 20% found once. This clonotype was seen repeatedly, ten times or more. The antigen is undetermined. CDR3 size: 17 residues. V was clipped by 2 bases and J by 3 bases; unmatched bases: 10. Germline CDR1 and CDR2: LNHNV and YYDKDF (reference sequence). The receptor comes from a woman in her forties or fifties with Graves' hyperthyroidism. What was sequenced was blood. The gene calls are TRBV15 and TRBJ1-1; TRBD1 aligns across 9 bases. The CDR3 region is CATSRSQGALMDTEAFF. CDR3 nucleotide sequence: TGTGCCACCAGCAGATCACAGGGGGCGTTAATGGACACTGAAGCTTTCTTT. The full variable domain, with the rest looked up from reference TRBV15 and TRBJ1-1, is DAMVIQNPRYQVTQFGKPVTLSCSQTLNHNVMYWYQQKSSQAPKLLFHYYDKDFNNEADTPDNFQSRRPNTSFCFLDIRSPGLGDTAMYLCATSRSQGALMDTEAFFGQGTRLTVV.